The source of this T cell receptor beta chain is a study of blood T cell repertoires in COVID-19. Between the trimmed V and J ends, which lost 5 bases and 5 bases, there was a span of 15 bases. There are 14 residues in the CDR3. Germline CDR1 SGHTA, CDR2 FQGNSA. Study processing details: It was from reference gene primer amplification that nucleated cell counts were estimated. Assay: immunoSEQ multiplex PCR; the TCRdb copy retains only in-frame clones and omits some. The V and J calls and the clone size are those of that table, but D and trimming were determined from the DNA. The sample carries 350,000 to 450,000 clones, approximately 89% recorded once.

The rearrangement uses TRBV7-2 and TRBJ1-2, with a possible D match to TRBD1 (6 bases). The clonotype originates from a man aged 35-49 years in a cohort exposed to, infected with or recovered from COVID-19 (not recorded which). The sample comprised PBMCs or T cells enriched from blood (not recorded which). CDR3 amino acids: CASSTKTGQYGYTF. The CDR3 DNA follows: TGTGCCAGCAGCACCAAGACAGGCCAATATGGCTACACCTTC.